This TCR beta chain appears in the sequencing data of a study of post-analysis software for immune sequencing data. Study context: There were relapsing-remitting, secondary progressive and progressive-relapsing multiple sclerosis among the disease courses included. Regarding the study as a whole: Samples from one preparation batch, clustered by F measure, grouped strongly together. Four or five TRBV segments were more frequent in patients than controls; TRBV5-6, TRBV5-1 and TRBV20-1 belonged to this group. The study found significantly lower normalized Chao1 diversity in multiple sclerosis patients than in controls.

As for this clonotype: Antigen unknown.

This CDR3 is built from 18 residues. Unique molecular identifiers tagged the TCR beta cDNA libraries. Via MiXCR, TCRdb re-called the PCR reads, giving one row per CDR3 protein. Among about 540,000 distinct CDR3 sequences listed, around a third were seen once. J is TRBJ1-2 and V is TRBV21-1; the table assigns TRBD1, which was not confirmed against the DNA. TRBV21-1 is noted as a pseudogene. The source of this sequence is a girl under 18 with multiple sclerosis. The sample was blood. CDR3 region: CAGSVGAGQKVLGYGYTF. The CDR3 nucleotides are TGTGCCGGCAGCGTAGGAGCGGGACAGAAGGTACTGGGCTATGGCTACACCTTC.